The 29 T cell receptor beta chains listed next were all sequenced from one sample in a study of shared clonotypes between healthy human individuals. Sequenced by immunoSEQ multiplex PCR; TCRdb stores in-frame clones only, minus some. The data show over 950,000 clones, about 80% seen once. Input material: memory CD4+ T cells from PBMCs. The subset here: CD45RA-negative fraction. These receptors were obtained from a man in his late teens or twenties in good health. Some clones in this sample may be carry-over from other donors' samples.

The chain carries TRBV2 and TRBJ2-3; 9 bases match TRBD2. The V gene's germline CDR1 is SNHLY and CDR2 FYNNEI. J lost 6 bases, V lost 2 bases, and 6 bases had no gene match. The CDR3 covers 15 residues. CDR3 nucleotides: TGTGCCAGCAGTGAACTAAGCGGGAGGCGGGATACGCAGTATTTT. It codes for CASSELSGRRDTQYF.

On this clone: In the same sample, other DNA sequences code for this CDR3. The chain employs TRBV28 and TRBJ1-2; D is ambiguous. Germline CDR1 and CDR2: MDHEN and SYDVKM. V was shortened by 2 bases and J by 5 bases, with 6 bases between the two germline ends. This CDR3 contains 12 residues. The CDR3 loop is CASSLRGYGYTF. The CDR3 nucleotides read TGTGCCAGCAGTTTACGGGGTTATGGCTACACCTTC.

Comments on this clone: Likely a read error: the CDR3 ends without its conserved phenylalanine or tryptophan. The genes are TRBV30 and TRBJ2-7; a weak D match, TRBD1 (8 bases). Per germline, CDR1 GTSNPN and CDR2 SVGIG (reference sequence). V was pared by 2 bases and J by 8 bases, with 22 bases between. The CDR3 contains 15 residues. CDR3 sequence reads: CAWSLADRDVSKQYL. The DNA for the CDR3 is TGTGCCTGGAGTCTAGCGGACAGGGATGTGTCCAAGCAGTACCTC.

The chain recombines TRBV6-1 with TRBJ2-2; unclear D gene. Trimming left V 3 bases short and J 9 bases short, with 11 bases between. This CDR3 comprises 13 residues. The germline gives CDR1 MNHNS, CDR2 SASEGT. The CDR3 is CASSDPQLRELFF. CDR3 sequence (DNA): TGTGCCAGCAGTGACCCCCAACTCCGGGAGCTGTTTTTT.

CDR3 bases: TGTGCCAGCAGCTTGAGGAGGGAGCTTATGCACGAGCAGTACTTC. Its translation is CASSLRRELMHEQYF. The gene calls are TRBV5-6 and TRBJ2-7, with D tentatively TRBD2 (6 bases). V lost 1 base and J 5 bases, leaving 16 bases between the germline ends. CDR1 is SGHDT and CDR2 is YYEEEE in the germline V gene. CDR3 length equals 15 residues.

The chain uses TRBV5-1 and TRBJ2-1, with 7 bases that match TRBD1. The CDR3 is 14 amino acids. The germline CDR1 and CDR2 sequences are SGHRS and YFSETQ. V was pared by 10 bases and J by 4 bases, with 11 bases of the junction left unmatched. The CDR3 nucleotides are TGCGCCTGCACTGGGACAGAGAGTTACAATGAGCAGTTCTTC. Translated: CACTGTESYNEQFF.

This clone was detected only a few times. CDR3 nucleotides: TGTGCCAGCAGTCAAGCCGGGCGTACCTACGAGCAGTACTTC. The encoded protein is CASSQAGRTYEQYF. The chain has TRBV28 and TRBJ2-7, with D unclear. The CDR3 contains 14 residues. V was clipped by 5 bases and J by 2 bases, with 13 bases between them. Per the germline V gene, CDR1 is MDHEN and CDR2 is SYDVKM.

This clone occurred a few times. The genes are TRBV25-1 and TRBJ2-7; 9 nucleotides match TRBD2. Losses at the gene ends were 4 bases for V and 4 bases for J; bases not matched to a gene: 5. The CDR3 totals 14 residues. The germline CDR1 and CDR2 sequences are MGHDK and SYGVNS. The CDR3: CASSVAGAEYEQYF. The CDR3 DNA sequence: TGTGCCAGCAGTGTAGCGGGGGCGGAATACGAGCAGTACTTC.

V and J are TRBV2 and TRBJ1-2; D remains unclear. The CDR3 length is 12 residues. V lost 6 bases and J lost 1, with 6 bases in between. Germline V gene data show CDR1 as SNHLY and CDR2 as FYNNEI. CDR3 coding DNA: TGTGCCAGCAGGGGCAGTAACTATGGCTACACCTTC. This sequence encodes CASRGSNYGYTF. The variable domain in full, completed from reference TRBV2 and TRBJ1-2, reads EPEVTQTPSHQVTQMGQEVILRCVPISNHLYFYWYRQILGQKVEFLVSFYNNEISEKSEIFDDQFSVERPDGSNFTLKIRSTKLEDSAMYFCASRGSNYGYTFGSGTRLTVV.

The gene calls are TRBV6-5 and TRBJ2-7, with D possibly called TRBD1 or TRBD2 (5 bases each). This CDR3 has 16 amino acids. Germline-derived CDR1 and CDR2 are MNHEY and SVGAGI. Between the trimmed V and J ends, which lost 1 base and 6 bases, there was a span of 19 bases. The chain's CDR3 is CASSYLVASRGSEQYF. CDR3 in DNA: TGTGCCAGCAGTTACTTAGTGGCCAGTCGGGGCTCCGAGCAGTACTTC.

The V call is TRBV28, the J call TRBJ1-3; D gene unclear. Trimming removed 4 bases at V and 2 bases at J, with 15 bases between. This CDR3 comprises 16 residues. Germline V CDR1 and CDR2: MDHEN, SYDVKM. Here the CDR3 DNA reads TGTGCCAGCAGTTCACCAAAACGGGCAGCTGGAAACACCATATATTTT. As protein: CASSSPKRAAGNTIYF.

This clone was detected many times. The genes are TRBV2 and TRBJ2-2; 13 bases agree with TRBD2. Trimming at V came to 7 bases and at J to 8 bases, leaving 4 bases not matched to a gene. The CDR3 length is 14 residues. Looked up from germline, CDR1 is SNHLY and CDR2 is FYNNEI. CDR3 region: CASTGLAGLGELFF. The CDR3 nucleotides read TGTGCCAGCACGGGACTAGCGGGATTGGGGGAGCTGTTTTTT.

CDR3 region: CASSFRLDGTRPYEQYF. Here the CDR3 DNA reads TGTGCCAGCAGCTTTCGACTCGACGGGACGAGGCCTTACGAGCAGTACTTC. The rearrangement links TRBV11-2 to TRBJ2-7; D could derive from TRBD1 or TRBD2 (5 bases each). CDR1 is SGHAT, CDR2 FQNNGV, per germline. V was trimmed by 3 bases and J by 4 bases, leaving 22 bases between them. The CDR3 totals 17 residues.

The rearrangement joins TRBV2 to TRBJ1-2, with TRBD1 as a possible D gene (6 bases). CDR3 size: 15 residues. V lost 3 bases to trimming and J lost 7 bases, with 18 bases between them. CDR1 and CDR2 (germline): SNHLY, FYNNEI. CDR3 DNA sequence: TGTGCCAGCAGTGATGACGGGGGCTCCTTGGGTGGCTACACCTTC. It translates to CASSDDGGSLGGYTF.

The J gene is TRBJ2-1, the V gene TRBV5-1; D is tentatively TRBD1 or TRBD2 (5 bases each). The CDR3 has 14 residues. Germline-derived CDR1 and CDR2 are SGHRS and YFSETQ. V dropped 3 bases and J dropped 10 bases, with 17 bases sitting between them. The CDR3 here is CASSYILYGGEQFF. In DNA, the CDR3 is TGCGCCAGCAGCTACATACTTTATGGGGGAGAGCAGTTCTTC.

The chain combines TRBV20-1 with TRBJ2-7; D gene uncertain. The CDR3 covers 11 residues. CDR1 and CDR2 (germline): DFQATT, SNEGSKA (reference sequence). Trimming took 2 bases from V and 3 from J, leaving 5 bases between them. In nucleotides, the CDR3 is TGCAGTGCTAGACCATTCTACGAGCAGTACTTC. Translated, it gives CSARPFYEQYF.

DNA of the CDR3: TGTGCCAGCAGCGGATCCGGGACACTCGAGCAGTACTTC. Its translation is CASSGSGTLEQYF. The chain has TRBV7-2 and TRBJ2-7; maybe TRBD1 (6 bases). The CDR3 consists of 13 residues. CDR1 is SGHTA and CDR2 is FQGNSA in the germline V gene. V lost 5 bases and J 6 bases, leaving 14 bases between the germline ends.

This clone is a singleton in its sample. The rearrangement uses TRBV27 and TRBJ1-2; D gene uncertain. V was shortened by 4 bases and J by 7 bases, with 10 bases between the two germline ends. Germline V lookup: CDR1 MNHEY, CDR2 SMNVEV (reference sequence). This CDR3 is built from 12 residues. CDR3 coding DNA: TGTGCCAGCAGTTCGGAAGGTGGTGGCTACACCTTC. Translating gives CASSSEGGGYTF.

The CDR3 nucleotides are TGTGCCGATATACCCCGGACAGGTTGCGGCTACACCTTC. This translates into CADIPRTGCGYTF. V is TRBV19 and J is TRBJ1-2; 7 positions match TRBD1. CDR1 and CDR2 (germline): LNHDA, SQIVND (reference sequence). Trimming removed 11 bases from V and 8 bases from J; junction bases left unmatched: 14. This CDR3 is 13 amino acids long.

The CDR3 loop is CASSEIGGVSLRYEQYF. For the CDR3, the DNA is TGTGCCAGCAGTGAAATCGGGGGTGTTAGTCTCAGGTACGAGCAGTACTTC. The rearrangement joins TRBV2 to TRBJ2-7, with D maybe TRBD2 (6 bases). CDR1 and CDR2 (germline): SNHLY, FYNNEI. V lost 2 bases, J lost 4 bases, and 21 bases lay in between. The CDR3 loop spans 17 amino acids.

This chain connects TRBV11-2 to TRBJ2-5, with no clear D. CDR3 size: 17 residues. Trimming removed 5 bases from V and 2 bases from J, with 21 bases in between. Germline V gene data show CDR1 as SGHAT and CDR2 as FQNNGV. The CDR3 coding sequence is TGTGCCAGCAGCCCCCGGTTTAGTAGCACCGCTCAAGAGACCCAGTACTTC. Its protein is CASSPRFSSTAQETQYF.

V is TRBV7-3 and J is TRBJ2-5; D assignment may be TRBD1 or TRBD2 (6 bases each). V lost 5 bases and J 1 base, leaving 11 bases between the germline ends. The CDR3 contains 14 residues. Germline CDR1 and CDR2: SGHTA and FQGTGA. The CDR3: CASSPGALQETQYF. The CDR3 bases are TGTGCCAGCAGCCCGGGGGCTCTCCAAGAGACCCAGTACTTC.

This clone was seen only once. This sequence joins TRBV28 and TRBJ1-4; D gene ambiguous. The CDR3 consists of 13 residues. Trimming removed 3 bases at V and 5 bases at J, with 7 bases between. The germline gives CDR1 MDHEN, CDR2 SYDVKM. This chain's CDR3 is CASSLGGNEKLFF. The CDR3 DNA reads TGTGCCAGCAGTTTGGGCGGGAATGAAAAACTGTTTTTT.

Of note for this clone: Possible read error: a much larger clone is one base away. CDR3 in DNA: TGTGCCAGCAGCTTAGTGAATGAGCAGTTCTTC. This gives the protein CASSLVNEQFF. V usage is TRBV7-2 and J usage is TRBJ2-1; no firm D call. From germline, CDR1 is SGHTA and CDR2 FQGNSA. V shed 1 base and J shed 7 bases, with 2 bases lying between them. The CDR3 totals 11 residues.

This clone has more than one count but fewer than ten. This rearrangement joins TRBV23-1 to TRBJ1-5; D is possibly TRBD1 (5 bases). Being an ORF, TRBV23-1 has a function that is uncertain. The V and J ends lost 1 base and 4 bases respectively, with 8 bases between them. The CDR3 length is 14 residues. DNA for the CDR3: TGCGCCAGCAGTCAATGGGACGGGAATCAGCCCCAGCATTTT. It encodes CASSQWDGNQPQHF.

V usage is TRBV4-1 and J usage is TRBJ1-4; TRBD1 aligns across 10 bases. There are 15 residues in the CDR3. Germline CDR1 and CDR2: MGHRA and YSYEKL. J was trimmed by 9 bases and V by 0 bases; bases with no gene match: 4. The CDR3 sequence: CASSQERGQGKKLFF. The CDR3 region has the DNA TGCGCCAGCAGCCAAGAGAGGGGACAGGGGAAAAAACTGTTTTTT.

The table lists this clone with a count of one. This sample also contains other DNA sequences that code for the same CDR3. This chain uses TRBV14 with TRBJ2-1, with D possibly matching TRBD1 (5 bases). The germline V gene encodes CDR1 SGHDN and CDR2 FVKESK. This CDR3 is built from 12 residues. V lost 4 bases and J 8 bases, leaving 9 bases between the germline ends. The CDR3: CASSRQGYEQFF. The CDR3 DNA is TGTGCCAGCAGCCGCCAGGGTTATGAGCAGTTCTTC.

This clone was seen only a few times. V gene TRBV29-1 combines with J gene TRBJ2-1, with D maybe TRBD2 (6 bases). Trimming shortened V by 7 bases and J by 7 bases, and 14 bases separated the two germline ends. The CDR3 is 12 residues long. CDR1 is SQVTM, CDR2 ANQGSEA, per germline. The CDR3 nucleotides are TGCAGCGCCGTTGGGACTGGGAATGAGCAGTTCTTC. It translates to CSAVGTGNEQFF.

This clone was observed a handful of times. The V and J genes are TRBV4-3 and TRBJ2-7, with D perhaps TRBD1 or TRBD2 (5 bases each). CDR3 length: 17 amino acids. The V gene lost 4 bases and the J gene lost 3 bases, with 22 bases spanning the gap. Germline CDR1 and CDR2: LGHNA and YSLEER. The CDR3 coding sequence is TGCGCCAGCAGCCCGGGACCCATGGCGACTGGCGACTACGAGCAGTACTTC. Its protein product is CASSPGPMATGDYEQYF.